This entry lists 10 T cell receptor beta chains sequenced from one sample in a study of shared clonotypes between healthy human individuals. Naive CD8 cells were CD45RO-negative, positively selected for CCR7, excluding terminally differentiated effector memory CD45RA+ cells. The method was immunoSEQ multiplex PCR; TCRdb's version includes in-frame clones alone and lacks a portion of them. The top ten hold approximately 1.2% of the sample, which has millions of clones, around 96% seen once. Sample: naive CD8+ T cells sorted from blood. These receptors came from a man aged 18 to 29 in good health.

The chain is built from TRBV4-1 and TRBJ2-2, with TRBD2 identical over 11 bases. CDR1 and CDR2 from the germline V gene are MGHRA and YSYEKL. The CDR3 contains 18 residues. The junction had 10 bases not matched to a gene; V was cut back by 4 bases and J by 3 bases. The CDR3: CASSPSKGLADYTGELFF. The CDR3 DNA reads TGCGCCAGCAGCCCATCAAAGGGACTAGCGGACTACACCGGGGAGCTGTTTTTT.

Notes on this clone: This same CDR3 is encoded by further DNA sequences in the sample. The genes are TRBV6-5 and TRBJ2-7, with 8 nucleotides matching TRBD1. V lost 6 bases and J lost 1; bases outside the gene matches: 5. Germline CDR1 is MNHEY and CDR2 is SVGAGI. This CDR3 is built from 14 residues. CDR3 amino acids: CASSPGQASYEQYF. The CDR3 region has the DNA TGTGCCAGCAGCCCGGGACAGGCGTCCTACGAGCAGTACTTC.

J is TRBJ2-2 and V is TRBV6-1; D tentatively fits TRBD1 or TRBD2 (5 bases each). The V gene's germline CDR1 is MNHNS and CDR2 SASEGT. V was trimmed by 6 bases and J by 4 bases, leaving 9 bases between them. The CDR3 runs to 13 residues. CDR3 in DNA: TGTGCCAGCAGCTACGGGACCACCGGGGAGCTGTTTTTT. Translation: CASSYGTTGELFF.

The chain employs TRBV2 and TRBJ1-6; no reliable D call. Trimming took off 3 bases at V and 13 bases at J, with 19 bases between the two ends. This CDR3 comprises 15 residues. The germline V gene has CDR1 SNHLY and CDR2 FYNNEI. The CDR3 protein is CASSENGPGIGPLHF. The CDR3 region has the DNA TGTGCCAGCAGTGAGAACGGGCCGGGGATAGGCCCCCTCCACTTT.

This sequence joins TRBV27 and TRBJ1-6; 8 bases are a match to TRBD1. This CDR3 region has 16 residues. The V and J ends lost 2 bases and 7 bases, in that order; junction bases with no gene match: 7. Germline V gene lookup returns CDR1 MNHEY and CDR2 SMNVEV (reference sequence). Here the CDR3 reads CASSLVGQGANSPLHF. The CDR3 bases are TGTGCCAGCAGTTTAGTGGGGCAGGGGGCAAATTCACCCCTCCACTTT.

In DNA, the CDR3 is TGTGCCAGCAGCCAACTTTCTAATGAAAAACTGTTTTTT. Protein sequence: CASSQLSNEKLFF. This chain uses TRBV28 with TRBJ1-4; D is unresolved. Germline V gene data show CDR1 as MDHEN and CDR2 as SYDVKM. V was clipped by 6 bases and J by 3 bases, with 8 bases between them. This CDR3 has 13 amino acids.

The V and J genes are TRBV11-1 and TRBJ1-2, with D uncertain. The V and J ends lost 3 bases and 7 bases respectively, with 15 bases between them. Per the germline V gene, CDR1 is SGHAT and CDR2 is FQDESV (reference sequence). The CDR3 length is 14 residues. The CDR3, as DNA: TGTGCCAGCAGCTTGTTGGAGTACCCTGGTGGCTACACCTTC. It is translated as CASSLLEYPGGYTF. The whole variable domain, remainder taken from reference TRBV11-1 and TRBJ1-2, is EAEVAQSPRYKITEKSQAVAFWCDPISGHATLYWYRQILGQGPELLVQFQDESVVDDSQLPKDRFSAERLKGVDSTLKIQPAELGDSAMYLCASSLLEYPGGYTFGSGTRLTVV.

The J gene is TRBJ1-1, the V gene TRBV5-4; no firm D call. This CDR3 is built from 13 residues. V was shortened by 5 bases and J by 1 base, with 9 bases between the two germline ends. The V gene's germline CDR1 is SGHNT and CDR2 YYREEE (reference sequence). The CDR3 DNA sequence: TGTGCCAGCAGACAGACACAGAACACTGAAGCTTTCTTT. Translating it yields CASRQTQNTEAFF.

The genes are TRBV4-3 and TRBJ2-3; 11 bases agree with TRBD2. V trimming: 0 bases; J trimming: 2 bases; junction bases outside the gene matches: 4. The CDR3 contains 17 residues. Germline lookup yields CDR1 LGHNA and CDR2 YSLEER. The CDR3 region is CASSQDLSGRATDTQYF. The CDR3 coding sequence is TGCGCCAGCAGCCAAGATCTTAGCGGGAGGGCCACAGATACGCAGTATTTT.

The sample holds one count of this clone. The chain is built from TRBV27 and TRBJ2-3, with 7 bases lining up with TRBD2. Germline assignment: CDR1 MNHEY and CDR2 SMNVEV (reference sequence). Losses at the gene ends were 8 bases for V and 2 bases for J; bases not matched to a gene: 7. This CDR3 has 14 amino acids. CDR3 protein: CASRPGGFTDTQYF. The CDR3 coding sequence is TGTGCCAGCCGTCCCGGGGGGTTCACAGATACGCAGTATTTT.